This T cell receptor (beta chain) is from a study of human T cells and chemical hapten exposure. At the level of the study: Upper inner arm skin measuring roughly 2 cm by roughly 2 cm received 2% DPC for sensitization.

CDR3 length: 11 residues. V lost 5 bases, J lost 9 bases, and 10 bases lay in between. Germline V lookup: CDR1 SGHTA, CDR2 FQGNSA. This clonotype showed up many times. The antigen is not known. In TCRdb, the RACE reads were re-called with MiXCR into one record per CDR3 protein. The sample lists around 300,000 distinct CDR3 sequences, around 5% seen once, with 7% to 10% in the top ten. The time point here: pre-sensitization, week 0. The treatment denotes: therapeutic diphenylcyclopropenone sensitization with weekly scalp DPC. Study results and caveats: Expanded TCR sets contained significantly more large CDR3 similarity clusters than controls.

The V call is TRBV7-2, the J call TRBJ2-5, with D possibly being TRBD1 (6 bases). The source is a young woman with alopecia areata. Some clones in this sample may be carry-over from other donors' samples. The sequencing used whole blood, collected in connection with sensitization to the hapten diphenylcyclopropenone (DPC). CDR3 amino acids: CASSQRQAQYF. The CDR3 nucleotides are TGTGCCAGCAGCCAAAGACAGGCCCAGTACTTC.